Sequencing of this T cell receptor beta chain was carried out in a study of regulatory T cells in long-lasting Graves disease. Study observations and caveats: Clonotypes that were public and shared totalled 2,500 to 3,500 in persistent patients versus 800 to 1,000 in new patients. Patients whose Graves' disease persisted exhibited lower TCR diversity than those newly diagnosed.

Investigators prepared the TCR beta libraries by applying iRepertoire HTBI primers and Arm-PCR of CDR3 regions. Each CDR3 protein gets one entry after TCRdb re-called the multiplex PCR reads with MiXCR. This table holds roughly 400,000 distinct CDR3 sequences, roughly 21% found once. Time point given: persistent/refractory GD, antithyroid drugs over 5 years with positive TRAb. Generation of the TCR library employed RNA extracted from PBMCs. Patients all came to the study from an endocrinology department in Xi'an, China. To note about this clonotype: Antigen specificity is unknown.

The germline gives CDR1 GTSNPN, CDR2 SVGIG (reference sequence). There are 14 residues in the CDR3. V lost 2 bases, J lost 3 bases, and 4 bases stayed unmatched. This receptor was identified in a female donor with Graves disease. The genes are TRBV30 and TRBJ2-4; 7 nucleotides align to TRBD2. The source material was peripheral blood mononuclear cells (PBMCs), sampled when the disease was refractory, from a patient treated with antithyroid drugs. Written as DNA, the CDR3 is TGTGCCTGGAGTTCGGGCGGGAGCAAAAACATTCAGTACTTC. Translating it yields CAWSSGGSKNIQYF.